These 6 T cell receptor beta chains came from one sample sequenced in a study of cytomegalovirus exposure and HLA in healthy donors. The repertoire was sequenced with immunoSEQ multiplex PCR; TCRdb's copy has only in-frame clones and lacks some. The sample holds over 65,000 clones, roughly 92% seen once. Sequenced input: PBMCs. The receptor source for this set is a woman aged 18-35 years in good health and CMV-seropositive.

The chain joins TRBV5-1 to TRBJ2-3, with a tentative D call TRBD2 (5 bases). Per germline, CDR1 SGHRS and CDR2 YFSETQ. V was clipped by 6 bases and J by 0 bases, with 17 bases between them. The CDR3 covers 16 residues. This CDR3 reads CASTLSRASSTDTQYF. In nucleotides, the CDR3 is TGCGCCAGCACCCTGTCGCGGGCTAGCAGCACAGATACGCAGTATTTT.

This clone was seen a single time. The rearrangement links TRBV7-6 to TRBJ2-5; D is perhaps TRBD2 (7 bases). The germline V gene has CDR1 SGHVS and CDR2 FNYEAQ. Trimming took 4 bases from V and 7 from J, leaving 13 bases between them. The CDR3 sequence is 13 residues long. As DNA, the CDR3 is TGTGCCAGCAGCTCGGGGGGCGTCGGGACCCAGTACTTC. Its translation: CASSSGGVGTQYF.

This rearrangement joins TRBV7-9 to TRBJ2-5, with 7 bases fitting TRBD2. V gave up 4 bases and J gave up 1 base; unmatched junction bases: 0. Germline CDR1 SEHNR, CDR2 FQNEAQ (reference sequence). CDR3 length: 13 amino acids. The CDR3 sequence: CASSSSGQETQYF. In DNA form, the CDR3 reads TGTGCCAGCAGCTCTAGCGGCCAAGAGACCCAGTACTTC.

The rearrangement links TRBV27 to TRBJ2-4; 8 bases line up with TRBD2. Germline values: CDR1 MNHEY, CDR2 SMNVEV (reference sequence). The CDR3 is 17 residues long. V was clipped by 3 bases and J by 5 bases; unmatched bases: 12. CDR3 sequence (DNA): TGTGCCAGCAGTTTCGACGGCCGCTTGCGGGGGGAAAACATTCAGTACTTC. Its protein product is CASSFDGRLRGENIQYF.

The rearrangement links TRBV30 to TRBJ2-7; TRBD2 matches at 7 bases. Trimming took 6 bases from V and 0 from J; bases not matched to a gene: 5. The CDR3 covers 13 residues. Germline CDR1 reads GTSNPN; CDR2 reads SVGIG (reference sequence). The CDR3, as DNA: TGTGCCTGCAGCGGGGCTTTCTCCTACGAGCAGTACTTC. This encodes CACSGAFSYEQYF.

The chain recombines TRBV5-6 with TRBJ2-7; D is perhaps TRBD2 (5 bases). Germline V CDR1 and CDR2: SGHDT, YYEEEE. This CDR3 region has 15 residues. V gave up 2 bases and J gave up 1 base, with 13 bases separating them. The CDR3 nucleotides are TGTGCCAGCAGCTTAAGGGTCGGAGGTTCCTACGAGCAGTACTTC. It translates to CASSLRVGGSYEQYF.